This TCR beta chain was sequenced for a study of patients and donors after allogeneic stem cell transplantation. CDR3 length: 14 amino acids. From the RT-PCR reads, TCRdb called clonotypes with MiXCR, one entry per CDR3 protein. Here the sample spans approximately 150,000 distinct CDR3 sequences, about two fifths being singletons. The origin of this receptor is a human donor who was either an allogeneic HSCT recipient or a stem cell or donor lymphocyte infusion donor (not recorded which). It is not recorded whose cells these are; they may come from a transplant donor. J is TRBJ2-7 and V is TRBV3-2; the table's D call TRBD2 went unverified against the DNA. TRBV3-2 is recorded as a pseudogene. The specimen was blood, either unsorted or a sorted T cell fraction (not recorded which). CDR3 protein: CASSQGLAGYEQYF. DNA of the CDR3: TGTGCCAGCAGCCAAGGGCTAGCGGGGTACGAGCAGTACTTC.